Listed below are T cell receptor beta chains from one sample, sequenced in a study of T cell responses to AZD1222 COVID-19 vaccine. Measured with immunoSEQ multiplex PCR; TCRdb has only the in-frame clones, and not every one. This sample has more than 95,000 clones; approximately 86% occur once, and the top ten carry about 3.1%. The sequencing here drew on peripheral blood, taken 28 days after the second dose of the MenACWY control vaccine. These receptors were collected from an adult who received the MenACWY meningococcal vaccine as a control. The CDR3 runs from the conserved cysteine through the conserved F or W. A D gene is named only where the DNA matches it firmly. Only part of the rows carry a size: once, few, many, or a class if the clone is expanded.

cdr3_length j_call d_call clone_size v_call cdr3_aa cdr3_nt
15 TRBJ1-1 TRBD1 NA TRBV5-1 CASKALGQGNTEAFF TGCGCCAGCAAGGCCTTGGGACAGGGCAACACTGAAGCTTTCTTT
16 TRBJ2-7 TRBD1 NA TRBV6-5 CASSYGSPGQFYEQYF TGTGCCAGCAGTTACGGGTCTCCGGGACAGTTCTACGAGCAGTACTTC
16 TRBJ1-6 NA once TRBV12-2 CASRLDQGRDNSPLHF TGTGCAAGTCGCTTAGACCAGGGGAGGGACAATTCACCCCTCCACTTT
15 TRBJ2-3 NA NA TRBV28 CASSQETLGTDTQYF TGTGCCAGCAGTCAAGAGACCCTCGGGACAGATACGCAGTATTTT
13 TRBJ1-4 NA NA TRBV18 CASSIREFEKLFF TGTGCCAGCTCAATTAGGGAATTTGAAAAACTGTTTTTT
15 TRBJ2-7 TRBD1 few TRBV7-3 CASSLTGTGTYEQYF TGTGCCAGCAGCTTAACCGGGACAGGGACCTACGAGCAGTACTTC
15 TRBJ2-2 NA NA TRBV6-5 CASSYSPKGSGELFF TGTGCCAGCAGTTACTCGCCCAAGGGGTCCGGGGAGCTGTTTTTT
14 TRBJ1-1 TRBD1 NA TRBV7-6 CASSTDRVGTEAFF TGTGCCAGCAGCACCGACAGGGTTGGCACTGAAGCTTTCTTT
15 TRBJ2-7 NA NA TRBV19 CASSTGTYPAYEQYF TGTGCCAGTAGTACCGGGACCTACCCTGCCTACGAGCAGTACTTC
16 TRBJ1-1 NA NA TRBV5-6 CASSFGQGGPDTEAFF TGTGCCAGCAGCTTCGGCCAAGGGGGTCCTGACACTGAAGCTTTCTTT
15 TRBJ1-6 TRBD1 NA TRBV6-2/TRBV6-3 CASIPRGDRDSPLHF TGTGCCAGCATCCCCAGGGGGGACAGAGATTCACCCCTCCACTTT
11 TRBJ2-7 NA NA TRBV20-1 CSSLRAYEQYF TGCAGCTCCTTGAGGGCCTACGAGCAGTACTTC
16 TRBJ2-1 NA NA TRBV28 CASSPPLGSGYNEQFF TGTGCCAGCAGTCCCCCCCTAGGTAGCGGTTACAATGAGCAGTTCTTC
18 TRBJ2-5 NA NA TRBV27 CASSTRQTTFSTQETQYF TGTGCCAGCAGTACCCGACAGACTACTTTTTCAACCCAAGAGACCCAGTACTTC
16 TRBJ1-3 NA NA TRBV5-1 CASSLMSSGKGNTIYF TGCGCCAGCAGCCTCATGTCCAGTGGAAAAGGAAACACCATATATTTT
16 TRBJ2-3 TRBD2 NA TRBV5-1 CASSSGASGGADTQYF TGCGCCAGCAGCTCTGGAGCTAGCGGTGGCGCAGATACGCAGTATTTT
16 TRBJ2-5 NA NA TRBV19 CASSSRTLSGGETQYF TGTGCCAGTAGTTCTCGGACCTTGAGCGGAGGGGAGACCCAGTACTTC
15 TRBJ2-7 NA NA TRBV11-2 CASSLDLGGPHEQYF TGTGCCAGCAGCTTAGATCTGGGGGGACCCCACGAGCAGTACTTC
14 TRBJ2-5 TRBD1 NA TRBV6-2/TRBV6-3 CASSMDRVRETQYF TGTGCCAGCAGCATGGACAGGGTCCGGGAGACCCAGTACTTC
12 TRBJ2-1 NA NA TRBV7-9 CASSPEYNEQFF TGTGCCAGCAGCCCGGAGTACAATGAGCAGTTCTTC
11 TRBJ2-7 NA NA TRBV10-3 CAISESGEQYF TGTGCCATCAGTGAGTCCGGCGAGCAGTACTTC
18 TRBJ2-1 TRBD1 NA TRBV9 CASSSRDSPYLLYNEQFF TGTGCCAGCAGCTCACGGGACAGTCCATACCTTTTATACAATGAGCAGTTCTTC
18 TRBJ2-6 NA NA TRBV5-5 CASSLNTGLSSGANVLTF TGTGCCAGCAGCTTGAATACAGGGTTGTCGTCTGGGGCCAACGTCCTGACTTTC
12 TRBJ1-5 TRBD1 few TRBV2 CASSQTGGGQHF TGTGCCAGCAGTCAGACAGGGGGAGGGCAGCATTTT
15 TRBJ2-7 NA NA TRBV3-1/TRBV3-2 CASSPGGTAPYEQYF TGTGCCAGCAGCCCGGGAGGGACAGCTCCCTACGAGCAGTACTTC
13 TRBJ2-1 TRBD1 NA TRBV28 CASSSTRWWGQVF TGTGCCAGCAGTTCGACTAGATGGTGGGGACAGGTCTTC
15 TRBJ1-5 NA NA TRBV2 CASSEARRGRQPQHF TGTGCCAGCAGTGAAGCGCGGCGGGGTAGACAGCCCCAGCATTTT
16 TRBJ1-5 NA NA TRBV4-2 CASSQSVGDTYQPQHF TGTGCCAGCAGCCAATCAGTAGGGGACACTTATCAGCCCCAGCATTTT
13 TRBJ2-3 NA NA TRBV9 CASSVGGTDTQYF TGTGCCAGCAGCGTAGGAGGTACAGATACGCAGTATTTT
13 TRBJ1-6 TRBD1 NA TRBV2 CADRGTHSSPLHF TGTGCCGACAGGGGAACCCATAGTTCACCCCTCCACTTT
16 TRBJ2-6 TRBD1 NA TRBV4-3 CPSSHDRGAGANVLTF TGCCCCAGCAGCCACGACAGGGGAGCCGGGGCCAACGTCCTGACTTTC
16 TRBJ1-2 TRBD1 NA TRBV4-2 CASSQATGQGAYGYTF TGTGCCAGCAGCCAAGCAACGGGACAGGGAGCCTATGGCTACACCTTC
18 TRBJ2-3 TRBD2 NA TRBV3-1/TRBV3-2 CASASLAGATGGPDTQYF TGTGCCAGCGCCTCCCTAGCGGGGGCTACCGGTGGCCCAGATACGCAGTATTTT
15 TRBJ2-1 NA NA TRBV11-2 CASSPLAGPYNEQFF TGTGCCAGCAGCCCCCTCGCGGGCCCCTACAATGAGCAGTTCTTC
15 TRBJ2-1 NA NA TRBV29-1 CSFTSTVSYYNEQFF TGCAGCTTTACCTCGACAGTCTCCTACTACAATGAGCAGTTCTTC
12 TRBJ1-2 NA NA TRBV29-1 CSVEWGKVGYTF TGCAGCGTTGAATGGGGAAAAGTAGGCTACACCTTC
15 TRBJ1-5 TRBD1 NA TRBV18 CASSPQQGAIQPQHF TGTGCCAGCTCACCGCAACAGGGGGCGATTCAGCCCCAGCATTTT
13 TRBJ1-1 TRBD1 NA TRBV4-3 CASTGQGNTEAFF TGCGCCAGCACCGGACAGGGAAACACTGAAGCTTTCTTT
16 TRBJ2-5 NA NA TRBV6-6 CASSYSTPGQQGTQYF TGTGCCAGCAGTTACTCTACCCCCGGCCAACAAGGGACCCAGTACTTC
14 TRBJ1-2 TRBD1 NA TRBV19 CASSIGTEFYGYTF TGTGCCAGTAGTATCGGGACAGAATTCTATGGCTACACCTTC
13 TRBJ1-1 NA NA TRBV6-2/TRBV6-3 CASSKTANTEAFF TGTGCCAGCAGCAAGACAGCGAACACTGAAGCTTTCTTT
13 TRBJ2-3 TRBD1 NA TRBV27 CASSWDREDTQYF TGTGCCAGCAGTTGGGACAGGGAAGATACGCAGTATTTT
13 TRBJ1-4 TRBD1 few TRBV2 CASNRQGSEKLFF TGTGCCAGCAACCGACAGGGAAGTGAAAAACTGTTTTTT
14 TRBJ1-1 NA NA TRBV5-1 CASSLEQGNTEAFF TGCGCCAGCAGCTTGGAACAGGGGAACACTGAAGCTTTCTTT
15 TRBJ1-5 TRBD1 NA TRBV2 CASSGQGTSNQPQHF TGTGCCAGCAGTGGACAGGGGACTAGCAATCAGCCCCAGCATTTT
17 TRBJ1-2 TRBD1 NA TRBV5-4 CASSSEPGQVANYGYTF TGTGCCAGCAGCTCCGAGCCGGGACAGGTGGCCAACTATGGCTACACCTTC
14 TRBJ1-2 NA once TRBV6-5 CASSSAPQGRGYTF TGTGCCAGCAGCTCCGCACCACAGGGACGAGGCTACACCTTC
19 TRBJ1-4 NA NA TRBV24-1 CATSDLNPPDPATNEKLFF TGTGCCACCAGTGATTTGAACCCCCCAGATCCTGCAACTAATGAAAAACTGTTTTTT
15 TRBJ2-1 NA NA TRBV9 CASSVLPGPHNEQFF TGTGCCAGCAGCGTCCTCCCGGGACCGCACAATGAGCAGTTCTTC
15 TRBJ2-7 TRBD1 NA TRBV5-4 CASSSGQAHSYEQYF TGTGCCAGCAGCTCGGGACAGGCGCACTCCTACGAGCAGTACTTC
15 TRBJ2-1 TRBD1 NA TRBV24-1 CATSSGTGVYNEQFF TGTGCCACCAGTTCGGGGACAGGGGTCTACAATGAGCAGTTCTTC
13 TRBJ2-7 TRBD2 NA TRBV5-5 CASSTGLDYEQYF TGTGCCAGCAGCACCGGACTAGACTACGAGCAGTACTTC
14 TRBJ1-1 NA NA TRBV21-1 CASSVRVGGGEAFF TGTGCCAGCAGCGTCAGGGTCGGCGGTGGTGAAGCTTTCTTT
14 TRBJ2-7 TRBD1 NA TRBV19 CASSTGTGYYEQYF TGTGCCAGTAGTACCGGGACAGGGTACTACGAGCAGTACTTC
15 TRBJ1-5 NA NA TRBV4-1 CASSHVRDGRQPQHF TGCGCCAGCAGCCACGTCAGGGACGGGAGGCAGCCCCAGCATTTT